This T cell receptor (beta chain) originates from a study of graft-versus-host responses after intestinal transplantation. Study overall: Every recipient underwent anti-thymocyte globulin induction, then tacrolimus and steroids for 3 to 4 years. Findings and caveats of the study: GvH clones occurred in recipient marrow; some first appeared in ileum or blood. Subjects displaying graft-donor T cell macrochimerism possessed elevated graft-versus-host to host-versus-graft clonal ratios inside allografts.

The method was immunoSEQ multiplex PCR; TCRdb's version includes in-frame clones alone and lacks a portion of them. The profile shows approximately 86,000 clones, 91% of them singletons. On this clone itself: What it binds is unknown.

Germline V gene data show CDR1 as SNHLY and CDR2 as FYNNEI. V shed 0 bases and J shed 6 bases, with 9 bases lying between them. The CDR3 has 14 amino acids. The sequence was obtained from a human donor who received an intestinal transplant. The chain has TRBV2 and TRBJ2-1; TRBD2 is a possible D gene (5 bases). The source was unstimulated CD4+ T cells sorted from spleen or lymph node cells, collected before intestinal transplant. The CDR3 DNA is TGTGCCAGCAGTGAAGCTGCGGGTCGCAATGAGCAGTTCTTC. Translating gives CASSEAAGRNEQFF.